The 23 T cell receptor beta chains given below trace back to one sample, sequenced in a study of monozygotic twins with inflammatory bowel disease. No DNA is given; TCRdb re-called the 5' RACE reads and lists each CDR3 protein once. The ten top clones account for 2.4%, within a sample of about 160,000 distinct CDR3 sequences. Source material: blood. All receptors derive from a human donor with ulcerative colitis or Crohn's disease, or a healthy co-twin of an affected twin (not recorded which).

This rearrangement joins TRBV6-5 to TRBJ1-3. CDR1 is MNHEY and CDR2 is SVGAGI in the germline V gene. The CDR3 spans 16 residues. CDR3 sequence: CASSSRRPSSGNTIYF.

This chain links TRBV3-1 with TRBJ1-4; TCRdb reports TRBD1, a call that lacks DNA to check it against. Looked up from germline, CDR1 is LGHDT and CDR2 is YNNKEL (reference sequence). This CDR3 has 14 amino acids. The CDR3 region is CASSRGVLNEKLFF. The full variable domain, in which reference TRBV3-1 and TRBJ1-4 provide the parts outside the CDR3, is DTAVSQTPKYLVTQMGNDKSIKCEQNLGHDTMYWYKQDSKKFLKIMFSYNNKELIINETVPNRFSPKSPDKAHLNLHINSLELGDSAVYFCASSRGVLNEKLFFGSGTQLSVL.

This chain joins TRBV19 and TRBJ2-7; TCRdb's assignment of TRBD1 cannot be checked, as there is no DNA. The CDR3 sequence is 16 residues long. Germline V CDR1 and CDR2: LNHDA, SQIVND (reference sequence). CDR3 region: CASSMSTGGTPYEQYF.

This chain links TRBV15 with TRBJ2-7. Per the germline V gene, CDR1 is LNHNV and CDR2 is YYDKDF (reference sequence). The CDR3 sequence is 15 residues long. CDR3 region: CATSRDVAGFYEQYF.

The gene calls are TRBV7-9 and TRBJ2-3. The germline CDR1 and CDR2 sequences are SEHNR and FQNEAQ (reference sequence). This CDR3 is 14 amino acids long. This chain's CDR3 is CASSSRWATDTQYF.

The chain employs TRBV28 and TRBJ1-5. CDR1 MDHEN and CDR2 SYDVKM come from the germline V gene. CDR3 length: 12 residues. This CDR3 is CASSWSGEPQHF.

The V gene is TRBV6-2 or TRBV6-3, the J gene TRBJ2-7. The CDR3 runs to 12 residues. Germline loops: CDR1 MNHEY, CDR2 SVGEGT. This chain's CDR3 is CASSYQAYEQYF.

V and J are TRBV5-1 and TRBJ1-5. From germline, CDR1 is SGHRS and CDR2 YFSETQ. This CDR3 region has 15 residues. CDR3: CASSLDGYSNQPQHF.

V usage is TRBV7-9 and J usage is TRBJ2-2. This CDR3 comprises 15 residues. The germline V gene has CDR1 SEHNR and CDR2 FQNEAQ (reference sequence). This CDR3 reads CASSLGPAYTGELFF.

V is TRBV15 and J is TRBJ1-1; without DNA, the TCRdb call of TRBD1 cannot be checked. From germline, CDR1 is LNHNV and CDR2 YYDKDF (reference sequence). The length of the CDR3 is 12 residues. The CDR3 loop is CATSRDSGGTFF.

J is TRBJ2-5 and V is TRBV5-6. In germline, CDR1 is SGHDT, CDR2 YYEEEE. This CDR3 has 14 residues. Here the CDR3 reads CASSDVGIQETQYF.

The J gene is TRBJ2-1, the V gene TRBV12-3 or TRBV12-4; TCRdb lists TRBD1, though no DNA is available to test this call. The length of the CDR3 is 12 residues. CDR3 loop: CASSSWGGVAFF.

V is TRBV7-3 and J is TRBJ2-1; lacking DNA, the TRBD1 call made by TCRdb goes unchecked. CDR3 length equals 20 residues. Germline V gene sequence: CDR1 SGHTA, CDR2 FQGTGA. CDR3 amino acids: CASSLNSGTGLLSSYNEQFF.

This sequence joins TRBV20-1 and TRBJ1-5; TCRdb names TRBD1, which stays unverified in the absence of DNA. There are 15 residues in the CDR3. CDR1 and CDR2 from the germline V gene are DFQATT and SNEGSKA (reference sequence). CDR3 region: CSAAQGASNNQPQHF.

The CDR3 sequence: CASSKGLAGDGETQYF. The chain carries TRBV11-2 and TRBJ2-5; TCRdb's D call, TRBD2, is unchecked because there is no DNA. The CDR3 runs to 16 residues. The V gene's germline CDR1 is SGHAT and CDR2 FQNNGV.

The chain employs TRBV20-1 and TRBJ2-2; TCRdb gives TRBD2 as the D gene, but with no DNA this cannot be confirmed. This CDR3 comprises 15 residues. The germline V gene encodes CDR1 DFQATT and CDR2 SNEGSKA (reference sequence). Here the CDR3 reads CSARDPWRGTGELFF.

The rearrangement uses TRBV4-3 and TRBJ2-2; the D call of TRBD2 rests on TCRdb alone, since no DNA is present to check it. The germline gives CDR1 LGHNA, CDR2 YSLEER. CDR3 length: 16 amino acids. CDR3 residues: CASSQDRAGNTGELFF.

This chain links TRBV15 with TRBJ2-1; TCRdb's D call, TRBD2, is unchecked because there is no DNA. CDR1 and CDR2 (germline): LNHNV, YYDKDF (reference sequence). The CDR3 loop spans 14 amino acids. CDR3 sequence: CASSGGVPYNEQFF.

The chain couples TRBV7-3 to TRBJ2-7; TCRdb calls TRBD1, which cannot be checked without DNA. From germline, CDR1 is SGHTA and CDR2 FQGTGA. The CDR3 length is 13 residues. The CDR3 loop reads CASSLISGDEQYF.

CDR3 in amino acids: CASSLGRVGYEQYF. The chain uses TRBV7-2 and TRBJ2-7; as DNA is missing, the TRBD1 call by TCRdb cannot be tested. The CDR3 spans 14 residues. Germline CDR1 and CDR2: SGHTA and FQGNSA.

CDR3 in amino acids: CASSPPNRGAEAFF. This chain connects TRBV18 to TRBJ1-1; TCRdb designates TRBD1, a call that cannot be tested without DNA. The CDR3 covers 14 residues. Germline-derived CDR1 and CDR2 are KGHSH and LQKENI.

The gene calls are TRBV15 and TRBJ1-5. The CDR3 has 13 amino acids. The germline CDR1 and CDR2 sequences are LNHNV and YYDKDF (reference sequence). CDR3 sequence reads: CATSRGKDQPQHF.

The chain is built from TRBV19 and TRBJ2-1; TCRdb lists TRBD2, though no DNA is available to test this call. Germline-derived CDR1 and CDR2 are LNHDA and SQIVND (reference sequence). The CDR3 is 15 residues long. Here the CDR3 reads CASSIDLPRVHEQFF.